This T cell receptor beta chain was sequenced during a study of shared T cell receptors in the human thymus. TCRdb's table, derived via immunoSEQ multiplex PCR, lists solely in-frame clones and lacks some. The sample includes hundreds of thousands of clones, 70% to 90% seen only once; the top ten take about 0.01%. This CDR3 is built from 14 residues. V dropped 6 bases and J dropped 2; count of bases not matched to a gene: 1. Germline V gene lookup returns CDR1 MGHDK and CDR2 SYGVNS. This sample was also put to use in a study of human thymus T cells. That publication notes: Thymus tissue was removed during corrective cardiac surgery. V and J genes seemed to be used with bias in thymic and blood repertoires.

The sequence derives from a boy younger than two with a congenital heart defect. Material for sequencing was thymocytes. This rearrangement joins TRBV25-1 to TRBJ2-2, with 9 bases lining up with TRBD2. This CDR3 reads CASRLAGNTGELFF. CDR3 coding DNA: TGTGCCAGCAGACTAGCGGGCAACACCGGGGAGCTGTTTTTT.